What follows are 20 T cell receptor beta chains derived from one specimen sequenced in a study of blood T cell repertoires in COVID-19. Here immunoSEQ multiplex PCR was the method, and the copy in TCRdb shows in-frame clones only, minus some. The table lists hundreds of thousands of clones, 89% of them singletons. The sequencing input was peripheral blood. These receptors came from a woman in her 30s with COVID-19, enrolled during active disease.

The chain uses TRBV5-1 and TRBJ2-1; 7 bases map to TRBD1. From germline, CDR1 is SGHRS and CDR2 YFSETQ. V lost 0 bases and J lost 2; bases outside the gene matches: 2. The CDR3 is 15 amino acids. The CDR3 nucleotides read TGCGCCAGCAGCTTGGGGGGACAGACCTACAATGAGCAGTTCTTC. Its translation: CASSLGGQTYNEQFF. Full variable domain (rest looked up from reference TRBV5-1 and TRBJ2-1): KAGVTQTPRYLIKTRGQQVTLSCSPISGHRSVSWYQQTPGQGLQFLFEYFSETQRNKGNFPGRFSGRQFSNSRSEMNVSTLELGDSALYLCASSLGGQTYNEQFFGPGTRLTVL.

This chain links TRBV6-5 with TRBJ2-3, with a weak D call TRBD2 (5 bases). CDR3 length: 12 residues. Germline V lookup: CDR1 MNHEY, CDR2 SVGAGI. Trimming removed 6 bases at V and 6 bases at J, with 10 bases between. The CDR3 sequence: CASSRTGDTQYF. The CDR3 DNA reads TGTGCCAGCAGCCGGACTGGGGATACGCAGTATTTT.

This clone was counted a few times. The chain is built from TRBV6-4 and TRBJ1-2, with D possibly being TRBD1 (5 bases). The ends were cut back, 2 bases at V and 8 bases at J, with 18 bases in the middle. CDR1 is MRHNA and CDR2 is SNTAGT in the germline V gene. The CDR3 is 15 residues long. CDR3 protein: CASSDGPDNQGGYTF. CDR3 coding DNA: TGTGCCAGCAGTGACGGTCCGGACAATCAAGGGGGCTACACCTTC.

The chain joins TRBV9 to TRBJ1-2; 8 bases map to TRBD1. The V and J ends lost 2 bases and 4 bases, in that order; junction bases with no gene match: 4. Per germline, CDR1 SGDLS and CDR2 YYNGEE. The CDR3 loop spans 14 amino acids. The CDR3 sequence is CASSVSGQGYGYTF. The CDR3 DNA is TGTGCCAGCAGCGTCTCAGGACAGGGCTATGGCTACACCTTC.

This rearrangement joins TRBV6-2 or TRBV6-3 to TRBJ1-1, with 7 bases lining up with TRBD1. The V gene's germline CDR1 is MNHEY and CDR2 SVGEGT. V lost 4 bases to trimming and J lost 5 bases; unmatched junction nucleotides: 4. The CDR3 is 13 amino acids. CDR3 DNA sequence: TGTGCCAGCAGTTCTATACAGGGGACTGAAGCTTTCTTT. It is translated as CASSSIQGTEAFF.

Remarks on this clone: Lacking the conserved final phenylalanine or tryptophan, this CDR3 likely reflects a read error. This chain joins TRBV5-6 and TRBJ1-2; 12 bases map to TRBD1. The CDR3 sequence is 16 residues long. CDR1 and CDR2 from the germline V gene are SGHDT and YYEEEE. V gave up 4 bases and J gave up 6 bases; unmatched junction bases: 10. DNA for the CDR3: TGTGCCAGCAGCCCCGGGACAGGGGGCGTATCGGATGGCTACACCCTC. This translates into CASSPGTGGVSDGYTL.

This clone was detected only a few times. The CDR3 protein is CASSLQGQGNEKLFF. The DNA of the CDR3 is TGCGCCAGCAGCTTGCAAGGACAGGGTAATGAAAAACTGTTTTTT. This rearrangement joins TRBV5-1 to TRBJ1-4, with TRBD1 matching 8 bases. Looked up from germline, CDR1 is SGHRS and CDR2 is YFSETQ. Trimming at V came to 1 base and at J to 4 bases, leaving 3 bases not matched to a gene. CDR3 size: 15 residues.

V is TRBV5-1 and J is TRBJ1-2; D perhaps matches TRBD1 (5 bases). This CDR3 has 16 residues. Between the trimmed V and J ends, which lost 0 bases and 4 bases, there was a span of 16 bases. Per the germline V gene, CDR1 is SGHRS and CDR2 is YFSETQ. The CDR3 sequence is CASSLGDSNPVYGYTF. The CDR3, as DNA: TGCGCCAGCAGCTTGGGGGACTCCAACCCCGTCTATGGCTACACCTTC.

This rearrangement joins TRBV2 to TRBJ2-2; tentatively, D is TRBD2 (5 bases). V was cut by 6 bases and J by 0 bases, with 11 bases left in between. The CDR3 has 15 amino acids. Germline CDR1 is SNHLY and CDR2 is FYNNEI. The CDR3 coding sequence is TGTGCCAGCAGCAGCGGCCTGGCGAACACCGGGGAGCTGTTTTTT. The encoded protein is CASSSGLANTGELFF.

This chain connects TRBV10-1 to TRBJ2-7; D might be TRBD1 (7 bases). The CDR3 runs to 13 residues. Germline loops: CDR1 WNHNN, CDR2 SYGVQD (reference sequence). Trimming pared 8 bases from V and 6 bases from J, leaving 17 bases between. This CDR3 reads CASPGGLLGEQYF. The CDR3 DNA follows: TGCGCCAGCCCAGGGGGGTTATTAGGCGAGCAGTACTTC.

The V gene is TRBV29-1, the J gene TRBJ2-3; D remains unclear. CDR3 length: 12 amino acids. Germline assignment: CDR1 SQVTM and CDR2 ANQGSEA. V was pared by 6 bases and J by 6 bases, with 13 bases between. In nucleotides, the CDR3 is TGCAGCGTGAGCGTCGATTCGGATACGCAGTATTTT. Translation: CSVSVDSDTQYF.

The rearrangement links TRBV7-8 to TRBJ1-6; perhaps TRBD1 as D (5 bases). V was pared by 1 base and J by 9 bases, with 13 bases between. From germline, CDR1 is SGHVS and CDR2 FQNEAQ. This CDR3 is 15 amino acids long. The CDR3 spells CASSLGVQGGSPLHF. CDR3 DNA: TGTGCCAGCAGCTTAGGGGTTCAGGGAGGTTCACCCCTCCACTTT.

This clone appeared a single time. CDR3 coding DNA: TGTGCCATCAGTGGCGCAGGGGAGTCCTACAATGAGCAGTTCTTC. It yields the protein CAISGAGESYNEQFF. V and J are TRBV10-3 and TRBJ2-1; D is possibly TRBD1 (6 bases). The CDR3 has 15 amino acids. The ends were cut back, 4 bases at V and 1 base at J, with 11 bases in the middle. Per germline, CDR1 ENHRY and CDR2 SYGVKD.

The chain combines TRBV19 with TRBJ2-2; D might be TRBD2 (6 bases). CDR1 and CDR2 (germline): LNHDA, SQIVND (reference sequence). V was clipped by 3 bases and J by 6 bases, with 11 bases between them. This CDR3 spans 14 amino acids. Here the CDR3 DNA reads TGTGCCAGTAGTATCATGGGGGGTCCCGGGGAGCTGTTTTTT. Translated, it gives CASSIMGGPGELFF.

The chain carries TRBV5-4 and TRBJ1-6; 8 bases line up with TRBD1. J gave up 5 bases and V 4 bases, and 11 bases lay outside the gene matches. CDR1 is SGHNT, CDR2 YYREEE, per germline (reference sequence). CDR3 length: 17 amino acids. The CDR3 protein is CASSTAWTGSNNSPLHF. CDR3 DNA: TGTGCCAGCAGCACAGCCTGGACAGGGTCAAATAATTCACCCCTCCACTTT.

The V gene is TRBV2, the J gene TRBJ1-1; D call uncertain. CDR3 size: 14 residues. Germline-derived CDR1 and CDR2 are SNHLY and FYNNEI. V lost 3 bases and J lost 3, with 11 bases in between. CDR3 in amino acids: CASSEVTSDTEAFF. CDR3 nucleotide sequence: TGTGCCAGCAGTGAGGTGACTAGTGACACTGAAGCTTTCTTT.

This chain joins TRBV15 and TRBJ1-2; D is perhaps TRBD1 (6 bases). In germline, CDR1 is LNHNV, CDR2 YYDKDF (reference sequence). V was pared by 1 base and J by 4 bases, with 13 bases between. There are 15 residues in the CDR3. This CDR3 is CATSRASQGGYGYTF. CDR3 coding DNA: TGTGCCACCAGCAGAGCCTCACAGGGTGGCTATGGCTACACCTTC.

The chain recombines TRBV4-2 with TRBJ1-4; the D is unclear. The CDR3 totals 14 residues. Germline assignment: CDR1 LGHNA and CDR2 YNFKEQ. V dropped 1 base and J dropped 5 bases, with 8 bases sitting between them. The CDR3 sequence: CASSQVTANEKLFF. The CDR3 nucleotides read TGTGCCAGCAGCCAAGTAACAGCAAATGAAAAACTGTTTTTT.

This CDR3 reads CASSLVPREDEQYF. CDR3 nucleotide sequence: TGTGCCAGCAGCTTGGTTCCGCGGGAGGACGAGCAGTACTTC. The V call is TRBV5-6, the J call TRBJ2-7, with 8 nucleotides matching TRBD2. The germline gives CDR1 SGHDT, CDR2 YYEEEE. CDR3 length equals 14 residues. V trimming: 0 bases; J trimming: 5 bases; junction bases outside the gene matches: 4.

CDR3 region: CASSQGQGVGGYTF. CDR3 nucleotides: TGTGCCAGCAGCCAAGGACAGGGGGTGGGTGGCTACACCTTC. This chain uses TRBV3-1 (or the pseudogene TRBV3-2) with TRBJ1-2; 9 bases are shared with TRBD1. Trimming took 1 base from V and 7 from J; bases not matched to a gene: 4. The CDR3 covers 14 residues. The germline CDR1 and CDR2 sequences are LGHDT and YNNKEL (reference sequence).